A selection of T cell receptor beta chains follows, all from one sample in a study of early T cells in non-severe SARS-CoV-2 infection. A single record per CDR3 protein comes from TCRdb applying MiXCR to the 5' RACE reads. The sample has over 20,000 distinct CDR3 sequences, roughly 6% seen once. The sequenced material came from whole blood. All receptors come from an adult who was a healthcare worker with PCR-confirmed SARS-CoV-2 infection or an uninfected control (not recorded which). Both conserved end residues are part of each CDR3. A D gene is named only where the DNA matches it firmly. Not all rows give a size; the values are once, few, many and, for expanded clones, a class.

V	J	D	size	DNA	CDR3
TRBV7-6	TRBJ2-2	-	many	TGTGCCAGCAGCTTAGGGACCCTCGCCGGGGAGCTGTTTTTT	CASSLGTLAGELFF
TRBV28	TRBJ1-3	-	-	TGTGCCAGCAGTGGGAGCTCTGGAAACACCATATATTTT	CASSGSSGNTIYF
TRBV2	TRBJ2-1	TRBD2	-	TGTGCCAGCAGTGACCTCACTAGCGACAATGAGCAGTTCTTC	CASSDLTSDNEQFF
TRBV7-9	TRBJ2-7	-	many	TGTGCCAGCAGCCCGGACAGTATCTCCTACGAGCAGTACTTC	CASSPDSISYEQYF
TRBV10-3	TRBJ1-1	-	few	TGTGCCATCGGTGGGACGAACACTGAAGCTTTCTTT	CAIGGTNTEAFF
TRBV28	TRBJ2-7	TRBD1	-	TGTGCCAGCATCAGACAGGGGAGCTCCTACGAGCAGTACTTC	CASIRQGSSYEQYF
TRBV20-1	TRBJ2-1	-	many	TGCAGTGCCTCAGACCGTGGCAGGGGATTATCCTACAATGAGCAGTTCTTC	CSASDRGRGLSYNEQFF
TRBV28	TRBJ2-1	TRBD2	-	TGTGCCAGCAGTTGGGGGGGAAATGAGCAGTTCTTC	CASSWGGNEQFF
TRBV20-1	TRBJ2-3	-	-	TGCAGTGCTACTGGGTTCACAGATACGCAGTATTTT	CSATGFTDTQYF
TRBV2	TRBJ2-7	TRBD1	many	TGTGCCAGCAGTACCGGGACAGGTTTCTACGAGCAGTACTTC	CASSTGTGFYEQYF
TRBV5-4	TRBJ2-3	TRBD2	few	TGTGCCAGCAGCTTACTAGCGGGGGGGCGAACAGATACGCAGTATTTT	CASSLLAGGRTDTQYF
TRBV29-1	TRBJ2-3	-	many	TGCAGCGGCCTCCTCCCCCTCACAGATACGCAGTATTTT	CSGLLPLTDTQYF
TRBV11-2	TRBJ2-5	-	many	TGTGCCAGCAGCCCCGCCGGTCGGATAGCCCAAGAGACCCAGTACTTC	CASSPAGRIAQETQYF
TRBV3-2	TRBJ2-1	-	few	TGTGCCAGCAGCCAAGAAAGTCAGGGTGGTGAGCAGTTCTTC	CASSQESQGGEQFF
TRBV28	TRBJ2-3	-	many	TGTGCCAGCAGTTTAGTGGACGGGGCAAGGGGCACAGATACGCAGTATTTT	CASSLVDGARGTDTQYF
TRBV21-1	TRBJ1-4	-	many	TGTGCCAGCAGCACTCAGAACGACAGGGTGGGGGAAAAACTGTTTTTT	CASSTQNDRVGEKLFF
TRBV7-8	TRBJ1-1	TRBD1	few	TGTGCCAGCAGCCCGTGGGGCAGGGGGGGTAACACTGAAGCTTTCTTT	CASSPWGRGGNTEAFF
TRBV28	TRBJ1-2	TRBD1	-	TGTGCCAGCAGTTTACGTCCAGGGGGAAGTAACTATGGCTACACCTTC	CASSLRPGGSNYGYTF
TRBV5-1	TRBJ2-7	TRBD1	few	TGCGCCAGCATGTCCGGGACAGGGATAACCTACGAGCAGTACTTC	CASMSGTGITYEQYF
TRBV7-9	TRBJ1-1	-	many	TGTGCCAGCAGCTTCGGAACGAACACTGAAGCTTTCTTT	CASSFGTNTEAFF
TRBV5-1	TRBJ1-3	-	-	TGCGCCAGCAGCTTGTTTCAGATTGCGAGCTCTGGAAACACCATATATTTT	CASSLFQIASSGNTIYF
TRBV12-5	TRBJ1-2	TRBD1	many	TGTGCTAGTGGTCACTTGACAGGGGATGGCTACACCTTC	CASGHLTGDGYTF
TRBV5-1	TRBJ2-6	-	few	TGCGCCAGCAGCTTGGCAGCAGGTGCGTGGGCCAACGTCCTGACTTTC	CASSLAAGAWANVLTF
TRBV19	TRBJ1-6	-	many	TGTGCCAGTAGTATAGGGGTTGGGACACCCCTCCACTTT	CASSIGVGTPLHF
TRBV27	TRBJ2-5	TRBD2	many	TGTGCCAGCAGTCCATTGGCTAGCGGGGGGGCACGGGAGACCCAGTACTTC	CASSPLASGGARETQYF
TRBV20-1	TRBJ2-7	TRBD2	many	TGCAGTGCTAATAGGCGGGGGGGCCTCAACCCCGGCTCCTACGAGCAGTACTTC	CSANRRGGLNPGSYEQYF